Listed below are T cell receptor beta chains from one sample, sequenced in a study of control samples from healthy donors and cancer patients. Only in-frame clones appear in the TCRdb table, and some are missing; sequencing was by immunoSEQ multiplex PCR. The table records 110,000 to 150,000 clones, 75% to 90% of them present only once. Specimen: blood. These receptors were obtained from a woman in her thirties in good health. Each CDR3 is given with its conserved first and last residue.

v_call	j_call	cdr3_aa
TRBV19	TRBJ2-1	CASSTLGSGEQFF
TRBV14	TRBJ2-1	CASSQPRRVYNEQFF
TRBV25-1	TRBJ2-1	CASSEWSGGGEEQFF
TRBV20-1	TRBJ2-7	CSASTPPAFYEQYF
TRBV6-1	TRBJ1-5	CASSEGRHGNQPQHF
TRBV7-9	TRBJ2-5	CASSLDRAGETQYF
TRBV6-1	TRBJ1-6	CASSEGRGLRSPLHF
TRBV6-2/TRBV6-3	TRBJ2-1	CASSPNPGRGGHEQFF
TRBV19	TRBJ1-5	CASSIGRNQPQHF
TRBV9	TRBJ2-3	CASSTGTSGDTDTQYF
TRBV21-1	TRBJ2-7	CASSKGPAGATSTYEQYF
TRBV10-2	TRBJ2-1	CASLAGAPHEQFF
TRBV18	TRBJ1-4	CASSLGQNNEKLFF
TRBV29-1	TRBJ2-1	CSVTGGGGNEQFF
TRBV28	TRBJ1-1	CATYVGLGNTEAFF
TRBV7-2	TRBJ2-5	CASSLSGSGKKETQYF
TRBV5-6	TRBJ2-7	CASSLGYDRSSYEQYF
TRBV7-3	TRBJ2-1	CASSLIGVGNEQFF
TRBV12-3/TRBV12-4	TRBJ1-5	CASSYRGNQPQHF
TRBV4-1	TRBJ2-2	CASSFSGTGELFF
TRBV5-6	TRBJ2-3	CASSLWASGSSADTQYF
TRBV19	TRBJ1-1	CASAKEHTEAFF
TRBV11-2	TRBJ2-3	CASSSPRVVAQYF
TRBV28	TRBJ1-2	CASSGDRDDYGYTF
TRBV2	TRBJ1-2	CASRGRVADYGYTF
TRBV5-1	TRBJ2-1	CASTTGGRDRYNEQFF
TRBV23-1	TRBJ2-2	CASSPGTGELFF
TRBV30	TRBJ2-7	CAWNRRSYEQYF
TRBV2	TRBJ1-1	CASRPAGASTEAFF
TRBV9	TRBJ2-7	CASSPVPGLAGGSYEQYF
TRBV3-1/TRBV3-2	TRBJ1-6	CASSQTTARDSPLHF
TRBV2	TRBJ2-1	CASGASSSYNEQFF
TRBV18	TRBJ2-1	CASSPLLAEYNEQFF
TRBV19	TRBJ1-5	CASSIFDQPQHF
TRBV19	TRBJ2-7	CASSIVSGYEQYF
TRBV5-8	TRBJ1-5	CASSSGTGSNQPQHF
TRBV29-1	TRBJ2-1	CSVEQGSSYNEQFF
TRBV18	TRBJ2-7	CASSPGTRAGSNQQYF
TRBV29-1	TRBJ2-2	CSAYTGELFF
TRBV2	TRBJ1-2	CASTANYGYTF
TRBV3-1/TRBV3-2	TRBJ1-3	CASSQGGGGNTIYF
TRBV7-8	TRBJ1-5	CASSLQGATSNQPQHF
TRBV29-1	TRBJ1-1	CSVEGVVGRNTEAFF
TRBV7-8	TRBJ1-5	CASSLFVGYGQSFNQPQHF
TRBV7-2	TRBJ1-2	CASSQQPGTGSYGYTF
TRBV27	TRBJ1-1	CASSPMVRTEAFF